This TCR beta chain was obtained from a study of T-cell reconstitution after alpha-beta-depleted transplantation in children. Whole-study results and caveats: Once a year had passed after transplant, T-cell counts and diversity came mostly from newly produced T cells. Alpha-beta T cells present about two months after transplant were reported to originate from several hundred expanded graft clones. High day-60 TCRbeta diversity in some patients came from surviving recipient T cells and thymic progenitors.

It was with unique molecular identifiers that the TCRbeta library was prepared. TCRdb independently ran MiXCR on the PCR reads; one entry per CDR3 protein. This table holds 70,000 or so distinct CDR3 sequences, around 9.9% found once. J gave up 8 bases and V 5 bases, and 10 bases lay outside the gene matches. The germline V gene has CDR1 SGHVS and CDR2 FNYEAQ. The CDR3 runs to 15 residues. There are many counts of this clonotype. Its specificity is not known. The TCR was taken from a boy between 10 and 17 years old with acute myeloid leukemia, due to receive a stem cell transplant. The starting material was PBMCs, obtained before TCRalphabeta/CD19-depleted stem cell transplant. The chain couples TRBV7-6 to TRBJ2-1, with 9 bases fitting TRBD1. The CDR3 DNA reads as TGTGCCAGCAGCCTCTTCACAGGGGGCGCGGATGAGCAGTTCTTC. Its protein is CASSLFTGGADEQFF.